The 8 T cell receptor beta chains below were found in one sample sequenced in a study of blood T cell repertoires in COVID-19. TCRdb's table, derived via immunoSEQ multiplex PCR, lists solely in-frame clones and lacks some. The sample contains approximately 150,000 clones, more than 70% of which appear only once. The sequenced sample consisted of peripheral blood. The receptors come from a human donor in a cohort sampled during active COVID-19.

V is TRBV6-1 and J is TRBJ1-1, with TRBD1 as a possible D gene (6 bases). CDR1 is MNHNS, CDR2 SASEGT, per germline. V was trimmed by 2 bases and J by 4 bases, leaving 11 bases between them. The CDR3 covers 14 residues. The DNA of the CDR3 is TGTGCCAGCAGTGAAACAGGGTATGGCACTGAAGCTTTCTTT. Translating gives CASSETGYGTEAFF.

V usage is TRBV30 and J usage is TRBJ2-1; 10 nucleotides align to TRBD2. The CDR3 totals 14 residues. CDR1 is GTSNPN, CDR2 SVGIG, per germline (reference sequence). The V and J ends lost 3 bases and 10 bases, in that order; junction bases with no gene match: 9. The CDR3 region is CAWSASASGGEQFF. The CDR3 DNA is TGTGCCTGGAGCGCCTCGGCTAGCGGGGGAGAGCAGTTCTTC.

The chain links TRBV11-3 to TRBJ2-5; 7 nucleotides align to TRBD2. The CDR3 totals 15 residues. The junction had 10 bases not matched to a gene; V was cut back by 5 bases and J by 4 bases. Per the germline V gene, CDR1 is SGHNT and CDR2 is YENEEA. CDR3 residues: CASSRTGGLRETQYF. The CDR3 DNA reads as TGTGCCAGCAGCCGCACCGGGGGGTTACGAGAGACCCAGTACTTC.

This chain uses TRBV4-2 with TRBJ2-3; perhaps TRBD2 as D (6 bases). V was shortened by 0 bases and J by 4 bases, with 11 bases between the two germline ends. Germline CDR1 reads LGHNA; CDR2 reads YNFKEQ. The CDR3 has 15 residues. The CDR3 nucleotides are TGTGCCAGCAGCCAAGAGGCGGGGCTCGCAGATACGCAGTATTTT. This codes for CASSQEAGLADTQYF.

V and J are TRBV5-1 and TRBJ2-5; 8 nucleotides line up with TRBD2. The CDR3 contains 14 residues. CDR1 is SGHRS, CDR2 YFSETQ, per germline. J lost 6 bases, V lost 4 bases, and 8 bases had no gene match. The CDR3 protein is CASSPEGTRKTQYF. Here the CDR3 DNA reads TGCGCCAGCAGCCCGGAGGGGACTAGGAAGACCCAGTACTTC.

The DNA for the CDR3 is TGTGCCACCAGCCTGGACAGTAAAGAAGCTTTCTTT. It translates to CATSLDSKEAFF. The chain has TRBV15 and TRBJ1-1; D is possibly TRBD1 (6 bases). Trimming cost V 5 bases and J 8 bases, with 12 bases left between them. The germline CDR1 and CDR2 sequences are LNHNV and YYDKDF (reference sequence). The CDR3 loop spans 12 amino acids.

The genes are TRBV21-1 and TRBJ1-2. TRBV21-1 is recorded as a pseudogene. This CDR3 is built from 16 residues. The CDR3 region is CASSKARTGANYGYTF. Here the CDR3 DNA reads TGTGCCAGCAGCAAAGCCAGAACGGGAGCTAACTATGGCTACACCTTC.

The chain employs TRBV5-1 and TRBJ2-2; 9 bases are a match to TRBD1. Germline values: CDR1 SGHRS, CDR2 YFSETQ. This CDR3 has 14 amino acids. Trimming at V came to 4 bases and at J to 4 bases, leaving 2 bases not matched to a gene. DNA for the CDR3: TGCGCCAGCAGCGGGACAGGGTCCACCGGGGAGCTGTTTTTT. It yields the protein CASSGTGSTGELFF.